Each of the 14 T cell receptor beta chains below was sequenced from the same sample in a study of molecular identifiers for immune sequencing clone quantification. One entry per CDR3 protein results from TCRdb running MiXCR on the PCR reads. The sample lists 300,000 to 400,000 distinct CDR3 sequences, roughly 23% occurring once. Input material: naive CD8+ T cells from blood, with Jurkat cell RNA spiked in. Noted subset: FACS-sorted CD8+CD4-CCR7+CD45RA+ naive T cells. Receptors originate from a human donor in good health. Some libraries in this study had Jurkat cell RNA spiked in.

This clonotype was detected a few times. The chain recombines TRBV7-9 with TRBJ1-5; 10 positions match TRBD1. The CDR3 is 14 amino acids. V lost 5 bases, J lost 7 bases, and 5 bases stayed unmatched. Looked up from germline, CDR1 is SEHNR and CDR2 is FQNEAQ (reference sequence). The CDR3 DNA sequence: TGTGCCAGCAGCCTTGACAGGGGGCACCAGCCCCAGCATTTT. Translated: CASSLDRGHQPQHF.

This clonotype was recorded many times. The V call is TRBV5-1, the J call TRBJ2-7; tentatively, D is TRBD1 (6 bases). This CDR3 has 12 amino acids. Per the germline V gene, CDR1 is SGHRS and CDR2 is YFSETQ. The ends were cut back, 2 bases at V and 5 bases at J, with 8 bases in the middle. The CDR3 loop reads CASSFTGNEQYF. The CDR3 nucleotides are TGCGCCAGCAGCTTTACAGGGAACGAGCAGTACTTC.

CDR3 coding DNA: TGCAGTGCTAGAGTGGACGGGAGGGCCTCAGATACGCAGTATTTT. Protein: CSARVDGRASDTQYF. V is TRBV20-1 and J is TRBJ2-3; 8 bases match TRBD2. Looked up from germline, CDR1 is DFQATT and CDR2 is SNEGSKA (reference sequence). This CDR3 comprises 15 residues. Germline trimming cut 1 base from V and 4 bases from J; bases unmatched to any gene: 7.

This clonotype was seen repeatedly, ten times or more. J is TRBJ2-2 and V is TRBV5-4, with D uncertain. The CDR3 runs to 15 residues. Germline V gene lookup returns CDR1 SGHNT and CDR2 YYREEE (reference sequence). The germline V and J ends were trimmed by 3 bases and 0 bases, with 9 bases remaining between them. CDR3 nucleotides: TGTGCCAGCAGCTCCGAAGCATCGAACACCGGGGAGCTGTTTTTT. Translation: CASSSEASNTGELFF. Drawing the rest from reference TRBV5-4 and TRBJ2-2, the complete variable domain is ETGVTQSPTHLIKTRGQQVTLRCSSQSGHNTVSWYQQALGQGPQFIFQYYREEENGRGNFPPRFSGLQFPNYSSELNVNALELDDSALYLCASSSEASNTGELFFGEGSRLTVL.

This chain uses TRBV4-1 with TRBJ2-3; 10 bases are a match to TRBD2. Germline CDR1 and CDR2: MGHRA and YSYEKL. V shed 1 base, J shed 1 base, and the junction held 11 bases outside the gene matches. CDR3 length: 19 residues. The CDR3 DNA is TGCGCCAGCAGCCAAGTAAAGGCTAGCGGGAGTATGGGCACAGATACGCAGTATTTT. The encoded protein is CASSQVKASGSMGTDTQYF.

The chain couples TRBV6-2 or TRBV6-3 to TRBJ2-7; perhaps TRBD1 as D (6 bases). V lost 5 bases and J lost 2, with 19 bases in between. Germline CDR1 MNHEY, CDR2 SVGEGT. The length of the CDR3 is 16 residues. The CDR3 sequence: CASSTNQGQTPYEQYF. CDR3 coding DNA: TGTGCCAGCAGTACGAACCAAGGACAGACCCCCTACGAGCAGTACTTC.

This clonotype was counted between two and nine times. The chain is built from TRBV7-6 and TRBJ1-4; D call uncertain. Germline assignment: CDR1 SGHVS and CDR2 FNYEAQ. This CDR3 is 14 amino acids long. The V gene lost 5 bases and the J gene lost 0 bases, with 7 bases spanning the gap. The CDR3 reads CASSLFSTNEKLFF. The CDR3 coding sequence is TGTGCCAGCAGCCTATTTTCAACTAATGAAAAACTGTTTTTT.

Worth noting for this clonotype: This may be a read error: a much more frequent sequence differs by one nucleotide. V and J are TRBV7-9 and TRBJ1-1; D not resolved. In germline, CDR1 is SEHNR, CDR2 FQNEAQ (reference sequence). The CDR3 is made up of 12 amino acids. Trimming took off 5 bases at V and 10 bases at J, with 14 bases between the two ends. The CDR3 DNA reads TGTGCCAGCAGCAAGCTTGGGGTCGCAGCTTTCTTT. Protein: CASSKLGVAAFF.

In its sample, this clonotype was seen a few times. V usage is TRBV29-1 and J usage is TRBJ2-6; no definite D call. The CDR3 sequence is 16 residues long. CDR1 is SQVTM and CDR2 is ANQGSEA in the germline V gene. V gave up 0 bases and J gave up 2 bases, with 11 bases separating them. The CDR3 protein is CSVEEWQPTGANVLTF. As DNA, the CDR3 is TGCAGCGTTGAAGAGTGGCAGCCCACTGGGGCCAACGTCCTGACTTTC. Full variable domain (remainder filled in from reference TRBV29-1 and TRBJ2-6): SAVISQKPSRDICQRGTSLTIQCQVDSQVTMMFWYRQQPGQSLTLIATANQGSEATYESGFVIDKFPISRPNLTFSTLTVSNMSPEDSSIYLCSVEEWQPTGANVLTFGAGSRLTVL.

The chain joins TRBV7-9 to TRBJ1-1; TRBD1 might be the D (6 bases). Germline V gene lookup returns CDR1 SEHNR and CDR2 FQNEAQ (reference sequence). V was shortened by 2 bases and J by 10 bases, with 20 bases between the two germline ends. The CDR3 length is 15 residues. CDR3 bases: TGTGCCAGCAGCTTAATTCCAGGGGCGGACCCTGCAGCTTTCTTT. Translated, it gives CASSLIPGADPAAFF. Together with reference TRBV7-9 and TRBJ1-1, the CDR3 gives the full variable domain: DTGVSQNPRHKITKRGQNVTFRCDPISEHNRLYWYRQTLGQGPEFLTYFQNEAQLEKSRLLSDRFSAERPKGSFSTLEIQRTEQGDSAMYLCASSLIPGADPAAFFGQGTRLTVV.

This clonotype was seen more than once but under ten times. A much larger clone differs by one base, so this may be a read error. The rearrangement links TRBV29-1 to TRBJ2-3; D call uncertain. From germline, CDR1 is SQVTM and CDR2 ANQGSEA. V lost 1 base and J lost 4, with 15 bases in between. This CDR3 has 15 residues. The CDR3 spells CSVEGTVPRADTQYF. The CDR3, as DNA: TGCAGCGTTGAAGGGACGGTCCCACGCGCAGATACGCAGTATTTT.

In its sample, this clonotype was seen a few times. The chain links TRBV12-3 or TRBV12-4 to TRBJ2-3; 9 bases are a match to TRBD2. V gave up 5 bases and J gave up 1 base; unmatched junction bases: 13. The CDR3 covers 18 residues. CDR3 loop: CASSVGPGTSIRTDTQYF. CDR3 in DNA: TGTGCCAGCAGTGTGGGGCCCGGGACTAGCATCCGCACAGATACGCAGTATTTT.

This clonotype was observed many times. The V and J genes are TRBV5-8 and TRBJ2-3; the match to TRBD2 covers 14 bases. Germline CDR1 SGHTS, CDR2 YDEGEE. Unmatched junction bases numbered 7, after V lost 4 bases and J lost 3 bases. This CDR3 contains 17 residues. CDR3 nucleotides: TGTGCCAGCAGCCCGCTGACTAGCGGGAGGGTAACAGATACGCAGTATTTT. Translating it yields CASSPLTSGRVTDTQYF.

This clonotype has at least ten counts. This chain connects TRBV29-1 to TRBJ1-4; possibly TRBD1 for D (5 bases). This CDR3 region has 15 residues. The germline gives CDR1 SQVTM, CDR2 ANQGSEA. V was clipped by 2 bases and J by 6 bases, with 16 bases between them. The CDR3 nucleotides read TGCAGCGTTGAATCGTTGGGACCGGGGTATGAAAAACTGTTTTTT. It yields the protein CSVESLGPGYEKLFF.